Listed here are 18 T cell receptor beta chains from one sample, sequenced in a study of untreated major depressive disorder. General study results and limits: CD4+ T cells from depressed patients used TRBV05-01 (Vbeta 5.1) more often than controls.

This table comes from immunoSEQ multiplex PCR, and its TCRdb copy is limited to in-frame clones, with some not included. The sample shows around 13,000 clones, about 89% of them seen only once. For these receptors, no antigen is known. Sequenced: CD4+ T cells from PBMCs. These receptors originate from a woman aged 25 to 39 with major depressive disorder.

The chain recombines TRBV6-5 with TRBJ2-1; no firm D call. Germline CDR1 MNHEY, CDR2 SVGAGI. CDR3 length: 13 amino acids. Trimming took 5 bases from V and 9 from J, leaving 14 bases between them. CDR3 DNA sequence: TGTGCCAGCAGTCCGCTCTGGGTTGGTGAGCAGTTCTTC. Translated, it gives CASSPLWVGEQFF.

This chain uses TRBV11-2 with TRBJ2-1, with D hard to call. The ends were cut back, 0 bases at V and 2 bases at J, with 5 bases in the middle. The length of the CDR3 is 14 residues. Germline V gene lookup returns CDR1 SGHAT and CDR2 FQNNGV. The DNA for the CDR3 is TGTGCCAGCAGCTTAGATGGAGCCTACAATGAGCAGTTCTTC. Its protein product is CASSLDGAYNEQFF.

This clone has just one count. The chain joins TRBV10-3 to TRBJ2-3, with D maybe TRBD1 (6 bases). There are 15 residues in the CDR3. V lost 0 bases to trimming and J lost 0 bases, with 7 bases between them. Germline lookup yields CDR1 ENHRY and CDR2 SYGVKD. The CDR3 here is CAISESGQSTDTQYF. The CDR3 DNA sequence: TGTGCCATCAGTGAGTCGGGACAAAGCACAGATACGCAGTATTTT.

The rearrangement uses TRBV6-5 and TRBJ2-7; the match to TRBD1 covers 11 bases. Germline loops: CDR1 MNHEY, CDR2 SVGAGI. This CDR3 region has 16 residues. The V segment lost 2 bases and the J segment 2 bases; nucleotides outside the gene matches: 5. The CDR3 DNA follows: TGTGCCAGCAGTTACATCCGGACAGGGGGCGCCTACGAGCAGTACTTC. Amino acid sequence: CASSYIRTGGAYEQYF.

The genes are TRBV15 and TRBJ1-2, with D unresolved. V lost 3 bases and J lost 2, with 7 bases in between. The germline gives CDR1 LNHNV, CDR2 YYDKDF (reference sequence). This CDR3 is 13 amino acids long. This CDR3 reads CATSSPANYGYTF. The CDR3 DNA reads TGTGCCACCAGCAGTCCAGCGAACTATGGCTACACCTTC.

The chain combines TRBV6-1 with TRBJ1-2; 9 nucleotides line up with TRBD1. CDR1 and CDR2 (germline): MNHNS, SASEGT. The CDR3 consists of 13 residues. Trimming cost V 5 bases and J 6 bases; bases outside gene matches: 4. The CDR3 nucleotides read TGTGCCAGCAGTACCCGGACAGGGGATGGCTACACCTTC. It encodes CASSTRTGDGYTF.

This chain joins TRBV30 and TRBJ2-7; D might be TRBD1 (5 bases). Germline V gene lookup returns CDR1 GTSNPN and CDR2 SVGIG (reference sequence). V lost 2 bases and J lost 4, with 12 bases in between. The CDR3 sequence is 13 residues long. This CDR3 reads CAWSPGHLYEQYF. For the CDR3, the DNA is TGTGCCTGGAGTCCAGGACATCTATACGAGCAGTACTTC.

V gene TRBV11-1 combines with J gene TRBJ2-1; TRBD2 might be the D (7 bases). Germline CDR1 reads SGHAT; CDR2 reads FQDESV (reference sequence). Trimming stripped 1 base from V and 5 bases from J, with 15 bases between. There are 16 residues in the CDR3. Written as DNA, the CDR3 is TGTGCCAGCAGCTTAGAGGGGGGGAGGGCCGACAATGAGCAGTTCTTC. Translating it yields CASSLEGGRADNEQFF.

This chain's CDR3 is CASSQRTYGYTF. CDR3 coding DNA: TGTGCCAGCAGCCAGCGCACCTATGGCTACACCTTC. The chain is built from TRBV14 and TRBJ1-2; no firm D call. V lost 3 bases to trimming and J lost 4 bases, with 6 bases between them. Germline-derived CDR1 and CDR2 are SGHDN and FVKESK. The CDR3 is made up of 12 amino acids.

The chain uses TRBV6-5 and TRBJ2-7, with D possibly being TRBD1 (5 bases). The CDR3 loop spans 16 amino acids. CDR1 and CDR2 (germline): MNHEY, SVGAGI. Trimming shortened V by 0 bases and J by 0 bases, and 12 bases separated the two germline ends. In nucleotides, the CDR3 is TGTGCCAGCAGTTACTCGGTCAGGGATTACTCCTACGAGCAGTACTTC. It encodes CASSYSVRDYSYEQYF.

This chain uses TRBV19 with TRBJ1-2, with D tentatively TRBD1 (5 bases). Germline assignment: CDR1 LNHDA and CDR2 SQIVND (reference sequence). The CDR3 spans 14 residues. V was trimmed by 3 bases and J by 8 bases, leaving 16 bases between them. For the CDR3, the DNA is TGTGCCAGTAGTATGGTTGGCAGGGTGGGCGGCTACACCTTC. Its protein product is CASSMVGRVGGYTF.

CDR3 bases: TGCAGCGCCGACACAGGGAGGTATACCTTC. Its translation: CSADTGRYTF. V usage is TRBV29-1 and J usage is TRBJ1-2; tentatively, D is TRBD1 (6 bases). The CDR3 extends over 10 amino acids. V was shortened by 7 bases and J by 14 bases, with 17 bases between the two germline ends. Germline CDR1 SQVTM, CDR2 ANQGSEA.

The chain couples TRBV5-4 to TRBJ2-7; 7 bases line up with TRBD2. CDR1 and CDR2 (germline): SGHNT, YYREEE (reference sequence). V shed 2 bases, J shed 0 bases, and the junction held 8 bases outside the gene matches. This CDR3 is 16 amino acids long. The CDR3 spells CASSFGLVLGSYEQYF. The CDR3 DNA reads as TGTGCCAGCAGCTTTGGACTAGTGCTAGGCTCCTACGAGCAGTACTTC.

V is TRBV5-1 and J is TRBJ1-3, with D possibly matching TRBD1 (6 bases). V was pared by 4 bases and J by 7 bases, with 12 bases between. Germline CDR1 is SGHRS and CDR2 is YFSETQ. The CDR3 is 13 amino acids. Written as DNA, the CDR3 is TGCGCCAGCAGCGTGGACAGTATGAACACCATATATTTT. Translation gives CASSVDSMNTIYF.

This rearrangement joins TRBV30 to TRBJ2-1, with a weak D call TRBD2 (5 bases). The CDR3 totals 14 residues. Germline values: CDR1 GTSNPN, CDR2 SVGIG (reference sequence). Trimming took 0 bases from V and 10 from J, leaving 16 bases between them. The CDR3 DNA reads as TGTGCCTGGAGTGTGGGTCTAGCCGTGGACGAGCAGTTCTTC. Its translation is CAWSVGLAVDEQFF.

The chain has TRBV30 and TRBJ2-3, with 7 positions matching TRBD2. The CDR3 runs 13 residues. Trimming took 7 bases from V and 0 from J; bases not matched to a gene: 4. CDR1 and CDR2 (germline): GTSNPN, SVGIG (reference sequence). CDR3 in amino acids: CAYSGISTDTQYF. In DNA form, the CDR3 reads TGTGCCTACAGCGGGATTAGCACAGATACGCAGTATTTT.

This chain connects TRBV7-9 to TRBJ1-1, with TRBD1 matching over 7 bases. Germline V gene sequence: CDR1 SEHNR, CDR2 FQNEAQ (reference sequence). This CDR3 is built from 14 residues. Unmatched junction bases numbered 3, after V lost 0 bases and J lost 5 bases. Here the CDR3 reads CASSLAGRGTEAFF. CDR3 bases: TGTGCCAGCAGCTTAGCTGGCAGGGGGACTGAAGCTTTCTTT.

The V and J genes are TRBV15 and TRBJ2-7; no definite D call. CDR3 length: 14 amino acids. V was clipped by 1 base and J by 3 bases, with 10 bases between them. Germline V gene lookup returns CDR1 LNHNV and CDR2 YYDKDF (reference sequence). This CDR3 is CATSRAGGRYEQYF. The CDR3 nucleotides are TGTGCCACCAGCAGAGCTGGCGGACGCTACGAGCAGTACTTC. The complete variable domain, with remaining parts taken from reference TRBV15 and TRBJ2-7, reads DAMVIQNPRYQVTQFGKPVTLSCSQTLNHNVMYWYQQKSSQAPKLLFHYYDKDFNNEADTPDNFQSRRPNTSFCFLDIRSPGLGDTAMYLCATSRAGGRYEQYFGPGTRLTVT.